Listed below are T cell receptor beta chains from one sample, sequenced in a study of cytomegalovirus exposure and HLA in healthy donors. TCRdb's table, derived via immunoSEQ multiplex PCR, lists solely in-frame clones and lacks some. The profile covers some 120,000 clones, with roughly 82% appearing a single time and about 3.7% taken by the ten largest. Sequences were obtained from PBMCs. The receptors were gathered from a human donor in good health. Both conserved end residues are part of each CDR3. D genes are given only for firm matches. Some rows have no size entry. The others give once, few or many, or a class for an expanded clone.

j_gene	abundance	v_gene	d_gene	CDR3aa	CDR3nt
TRBJ1-2	.	TRBV28	.	CASSVQGLYGYTF	TGTGCCAGCAGTGTCCAGGGGCTCTATGGCTACACCTTC
TRBJ1-2	.	TRBV28	TRBD1	CASSPQPGQGLVGYTF	TGTGCCAGCAGTCCCCAGCCGGGACAGGGGCTGGTTGGCTACACCTTC
TRBJ1-4	.	TRBV11-3	TRBD1	CASSLDRQGAGKLFF	TGTGCCAGCAGCTTAGATCGGCAGGGGGCTGGAAAACTGTTTTTT
TRBJ1-1	.	TRBV7-2	.	CASGGRVGTEAFF	TGTGCAAGCGGGGGCAGGGTGGGGACTGAAGCTTTCTTT
TRBJ2-7	.	TRBV6-1	.	CASRKQGLDEQYF	TGTGCCAGCAGAAAACAGGGTTTAGACGAGCAGTACTTC
TRBJ1-4	.	TRBV5-4	TRBD1	CASSPGQGRGYEEKLFF	TGTGCCAGCAGTCCCGGACAGGGAAGGGGATATGAGGAAAAACTGTTTTTT
TRBJ2-5	.	TRBV28	.	CASRLDNLQETQYF	TGTGCCAGCAGACTGGACAATTTACAAGAGACCCAGTACTTC
TRBJ1-1	.	TRBV7-9	.	CASSLLGGRAEAFF	TGTGCCAGCAGCTTATTAGGTGGCAGGGCTGAAGCTTTCTTT
TRBJ2-3	.	TRBV7-9	TRBD2	CASSFSGSADTQYF	TGTGCCAGCAGCTTTAGCGGGAGCGCAGATACGCAGTATTTT
TRBJ1-4	.	TRBV28	TRBD1	CASSSSGTGFEKLFF	TGTGCCAGCAGTTCGTCCGGGACAGGGTTTGAAAAACTGTTTTTT
TRBJ2-7	.	TRBV6-1	TRBD2	CASKSGTSGNYEQYF	TGTGCCAGCAAATCCGGGACTAGCGGGAACTACGAGCAGTACTTC
TRBJ1-2	.	TRBV21-1	.	CASSKERGTDLINYGYTF	TGTGCCAGCAGCAAAGAACGTGGGACAGACTTAATTAACTATGGCTACACCTTC
TRBJ1-2	.	TRBV5-4	TRBD1	CASSGTTGVGYTF	TGTGCCAGCAGCGGAACTACAGGGGTCGGCTACACCTTC
TRBJ2-7	.	TRBV15	.	CATSRDYGAGRSSEQYF	TGTGCCACCAGCAGAGATTATGGGGCTGGACGGTCCTCCGAGCAGTACTTC
TRBJ1-5	.	TRBV7-2	TRBD1	CASSLATGINQPQHF	TGTGCCAGCAGCTTAGCGACAGGGATCAATCAGCCCCAGCATTTT
TRBJ2-3	.	TRBV7-6	.	CASSLGQGTDTQYF	TGTGCCAGCAGCCTGGGACAAGGCACAGATACGCAGTATTTT
TRBJ1-2	.	TRBV18	TRBD1	CASSRGQGTYGYTF	TGTGCCAGCTCCCGTGGACAGGGCACCTATGGCTACACCTTC
TRBJ1-1	.	TRBV5-6	.	CASSLGPGVNTEAFF	TGTGCCAGCAGCTTGGGTCCAGGGGTGAACACTGAAGCTTTCTTT
TRBJ2-3	.	TRBV6-1	.	CASSDGLAFEDTQYF	TGTGCCAGCAGTGACGGGCTAGCGTTTGAAGATACGCAGTATTTT
TRBJ1-1	.	TRBV27	TRBD1	CASSSWTGGGRNTEAFF	TGTGCCAGCAGTTCGTGGACAGGCGGGGGGCGGAACACTGAAGCTTTCTTT
TRBJ2-5	.	TRBV2	TRBD2	CASSPSGKRLETQYF	TGTGCCAGCAGTCCTAGCGGGAAGCGACTTGAGACCCAGTACTTC
TRBJ2-3	.	TRBV19	TRBD1	CASSSQGVLGTDTQYF	TGTGCCAGTAGTAGCCAGGGGGTGCTCGGCACAGATACGCAGTATTTT
TRBJ1-5	few	TRBV28	.	CASSYYSNQPQHF	TGTGCCAGCAGTTACTATAGCAATCAGCCCCAGCATTTT
TRBJ2-7	.	TRBV5-6	.	CASGVYEQYF	TGTGCCAGCGGTGTCTACGAGCAGTACTTC
TRBJ2-5	.	TRBV10-2	.	CASMTLRGTQETQYF	TGCGCCAGCATGACCCTCCGGGGGACTCAAGAGACCCAGTACTTC
TRBJ2-1	few	TRBV11-2	TRBD2	CASSLEGGDRNEQFF	TGTGCCAGCAGCTTAGAGGGGGGGGATCGAAATGAGCAGTTCTTC